The 22 T cell receptor beta chains below were found in one sample sequenced in a study of blood T cell repertoires in COVID-19. Libraries were prepared by immunoSEQ multiplex PCR; TCRdb keeps only in-frame clonotypes and omits some of them. The sample consists of 80,000 or so clones, roughly 78% of them appearing once. The sample consisted of peripheral blood. These receptors all come from a woman aged 70 to 79 with acute or convalescent COVID-19.

This chain links TRBV9 with TRBJ2-2; 8 bases map to TRBD2. The germline V gene has CDR1 SGDLS and CDR2 YYNGEE. V lost 4 bases to trimming and J lost 0 bases; unmatched junction nucleotides: 11. This CDR3 has 18 residues. CDR3 residues: CASSPRASGSSNTGELFF. In DNA, the CDR3 is TGTGCCAGCAGCCCTCGTGCTAGCGGGTCCTCGAACACCGGGGAGCTGTTTTTT.

V gene TRBV5-6 combines with J gene TRBJ2-5; TRBD2 agrees at 8 bases. There are 13 residues in the CDR3. From germline, CDR1 is SGHDT and CDR2 YYEEEE. Trimming at V came to 7 bases and at J to 7 bases, leaving 9 bases not matched to a gene. CDR3 DNA sequence: TGTGCCAGCTGCGATAGCGGGGTAGGGACCCAGTACTTC. Amino acids: CASCDSGVGTQYF.

V and J are TRBV7-6 and TRBJ1-5; maybe TRBD1 (5 bases). Germline V CDR1 and CDR2: SGHVS, FNYEAQ. The CDR3 covers 15 residues. The V end was cut by 5 bases, the J end by 0 bases, with 11 bases between. The CDR3 sequence: CASSPTRGSNQPQHF. CDR3 in DNA: TGTGCCAGCAGCCCTACAAGGGGTAGCAATCAGCCCCAGCATTTT.

The V gene is TRBV11-3, the J gene TRBJ1-1; D gene unclear. Deletions cut 4 bases from V and 3 bases from J, with 15 bases between. Germline V CDR1 and CDR2: SGHNT, YENEEA. The CDR3 is 15 amino acids. CDR3: CASSWGVGLDTEAFF. CDR3 nucleotide sequence: TGTGCCAGCAGCTGGGGAGTGGGTTTGGACACTGAAGCTTTCTTT.

The V gene is TRBV5-1, the J gene TRBJ2-1, with 7 bases identical to TRBD1. The CDR3 has 13 amino acids. The junction had 8 bases not matched to a gene; V was cut back by 5 bases and J by 9 bases. The germline CDR1 and CDR2 sequences are SGHRS and YFSETQ. The DNA for the CDR3 is TGCGCCAGCAGGCCCGCCGACAGGGTTGAGCAGTTCTTC. Protein product: CASRPADRVEQFF.

J is TRBJ1-1 and V is TRBV10-3; 8 nucleotides align to TRBD1. CDR1 is ENHRY and CDR2 is SYGVKD in the germline V gene. The CDR3 runs to 13 residues. V shed 5 bases, J shed 3 bases, and the junction held 2 bases outside the gene matches. The CDR3 reads CAISQGAYTEAFF. The CDR3 DNA sequence: TGTGCCATCAGTCAGGGGGCTTACACTGAAGCTTTCTTT.

This clone was seen a single time. The chain couples TRBV25-1 to TRBJ1-1; a possible D gene is TRBD1 (6 bases). Trimming took 6 bases from V and 2 from J, leaving 10 bases between them. The CDR3 is 13 amino acids. Germline lookup yields CDR1 MGHDK and CDR2 SYGVNS. CDR3 coding DNA: TGTGCCAGCAGGGACAGTGGAAACACTGAAGCTTTCTTT. This codes for CASRDSGNTEAFF.

The V and J genes are TRBV20-1 and TRBJ1-5; D is ambiguous. Per the germline V gene, CDR1 is DFQATT and CDR2 is SNEGSKA (reference sequence). V shed 3 bases and J shed 3 bases, with 9 bases lying between them. This CDR3 has 13 residues. Here the CDR3 DNA reads TGCAGTGCTAGTGCAGGTCCCAATCAGCCCCAGCATTTT. The encoded protein is CSASAGPNQPQHF.

This clone was counted a few times. CDR3 sequence (DNA): TGCGCCAGCAGCCCCGGACAGACTGAAGCTTTCTTT. It specifies CASSPGQTEAFF. The chain joins TRBV5-1 to TRBJ1-1; D possibly corresponds to TRBD1 (6 bases). The length of the CDR3 is 12 residues. Germline V gives CDR1 SGHRS, CDR2 YFSETQ. Trimming removed 4 bases from V and 5 bases from J, with 9 bases in between.

The chain couples TRBV27 to TRBJ2-7; D might be TRBD2 (6 bases). V was cut by 3 bases and J by 7 bases, with 22 bases left in between. CDR3 length: 16 residues. Germline V gene lookup returns CDR1 MNHEY and CDR2 SMNVEV (reference sequence). CDR3 DNA: TGTGCCAGCAGTTTCCTCCAGGGAGGAGGCACGAGGGAGCAGTACTTC. This translates into CASSFLQGGGTREQYF.

The rearrangement links TRBV30 to TRBJ1-1; D call uncertain. The CDR3 contains 20 residues. Trimming removed 2 bases at V and 4 bases at J, with 32 bases between. CDR1 GTSNPN and CDR2 SVGIG come from the germline V gene (reference sequence). The CDR3 spells CAWSSWREFLRWVRITEAFF. The CDR3 DNA follows: TGTGCCTGGAGTTCCTGGCGGGAATTTTTAAGGTGGGTTAGAATCACTGAAGCTTTCTTT.

DNA for the CDR3: TGTGCCAGCAGCTTAGACCGGACAGCGTCTGGAAACACCATATATTTT. It yields the protein CASSLDRTASGNTIYF. The chain recombines TRBV7-9 with TRBJ1-3, with a tentative D call TRBD1 (6 bases). The ends were cut back, 1 base at V and 1 base at J, with 11 bases in the middle. Germline CDR1 is SEHNR and CDR2 is FQNEAQ (reference sequence). The CDR3 has 16 residues.

This clone was seen a single time. V gene TRBV5-1 combines with J gene TRBJ1-3; the match to TRBD1 covers 7 bases. Looked up from germline, CDR1 is SGHRS and CDR2 is YFSETQ. J lost 1 base, V lost 3 bases, and 7 bases had no gene match. The CDR3 has 16 residues. The CDR3 reads CASSSTGWGSGNTIYF. CDR3 bases: TGCGCCAGCAGCTCGACAGGGTGGGGATCTGGAAACACCATATATTTT.

This clone was seen a few times. The chain links TRBV4-1 to TRBJ1-1; tentative D call: TRBD1 (5 bases). This CDR3 is built from 17 residues. V lost 3 bases and J 2 bases, leaving 19 bases between the germline ends. Germline values: CDR1 MGHRA, CDR2 YSYEKL. The CDR3 protein is CASSHLDKGTLNTEAFF. In DNA, the CDR3 is TGCGCCAGCAGCCATCTGGACAAGGGGACTCTAAACACTGAAGCTTTCTTT.

This clone has a single count. The chain is built from TRBV6-5 and TRBJ1-2, with TRBD1 matching over 7 bases. The CDR3 runs 14 residues. The junction had 10 bases not matched to a gene; V was cut back by 5 bases and J by 7 bases. Germline V gene data show CDR1 as MNHEY and CDR2 as SVGAGI. The CDR3 reads CASSTGDAAGGYTF. Written as DNA, the CDR3 is TGTGCCAGCAGTACAGGGGACGCCGCTGGTGGCTACACCTTC.

The chain links TRBV7-2 to TRBJ2-3, with a weak D call TRBD2 (6 bases). Germline V gives CDR1 SGHTA, CDR2 FQGNSA. The CDR3 extends over 15 amino acids. The V end lost 5 bases, the J end lost 2 bases, and 14 bases lay between the germline ends. CDR3 sequence (DNA): TGTGCCAGCAGCCTTGGCCCGGGAGCCACAGATACGCAGTATTTT. Translating gives CASSLGPGATDTQYF.

This rearrangement joins TRBV3-1 (or the pseudogene TRBV3-2) to TRBJ1-2; D not resolved. Between the trimmed V and J ends, which lost 1 base and 4 bases, there was a span of 13 bases. CDR3 length: 15 residues. Germline V gene data show CDR1 as LGHDT and CDR2 as YNNKEL (reference sequence). CDR3 sequence: CASSQAAVVGYGYTF. Written as DNA, the CDR3 is TGTGCCAGCAGCCAAGCAGCGGTGGTGGGCTATGGCTACACCTTC.

As DNA, the CDR3 is TGTGCCAGCAGCTTAGTACCCGACACCATCTCTGGAAACACCATATATTTT. It encodes CASSLVPDTISGNTIYF. The gene calls are TRBV11-3 and TRBJ1-3; D not resolved. This CDR3 is 17 amino acids long. CDR1 and CDR2 (germline): SGHNT, YENEEA. V lost 1 base, J lost 0 bases, and 13 bases lay in between.

The genes are TRBV7-2 and TRBJ2-7, with D unclear. From germline, CDR1 is SGHTA and CDR2 FQGNSA. This CDR3 is built from 12 residues. V dropped 4 bases and J dropped 4 bases, with 8 bases sitting between them. The CDR3 loop is CASSSTIYEQYF. CDR3 nucleotide sequence: TGTGCCAGCAGCTCTACCATATACGAGCAGTACTTC.

V and J are TRBV5-1 and TRBJ2-5; TRBD2 agrees at 13 bases. Per the germline V gene, CDR1 is SGHRS and CDR2 is YFSETQ. Losses at the gene ends were 2 bases for V and 7 bases for J; bases not matched to a gene: 5. This CDR3 contains 15 residues. CDR3 nucleotide sequence: TGCGCCAGCAGCTTAGGGACTAGCGGGGTAGGGACCCAGTACTTC. Translating gives CASSLGTSGVGTQYF.

The genes are TRBV10-3 and TRBJ2-7; 7 bases are a match to TRBD1. After removal of 6 bases from V and 0 bases from J, the junction contained 5 bases not matched to a gene. The CDR3 has 14 amino acids. Germline V gene sequence: CDR1 ENHRY, CDR2 SYGVKD. In DNA form, the CDR3 reads TGTGCCATCAGGCAGGGGGAGAGCTCCTACGAGCAGTACTTC. This codes for CAIRQGESSYEQYF.

This sequence joins TRBV19 and TRBJ1-5; TRBD1 is a possible D gene (6 bases). Germline CDR1 is LNHDA and CDR2 is SQIVND (reference sequence). The CDR3 sequence is 16 residues long. V was shortened by 1 base and J by 5 bases, with 15 bases between the two germline ends. Here the CDR3 DNA reads TGTGCCAGTAGTATAGCCCCACAGGGTTTCGATCAGCCCCAGCATTTT. As protein: CASSIAPQGFDQPQHF. The full variable domain, with the rest looked up from reference TRBV19 and TRBJ1-5, is DGGITQSPKYLFRKEGQNVTLSCEQNLNHDAMYWYRQDPGQGLRLIYYSQIVNDFQKGDIAEGYSVSREKKESFPLTVTSAQKNPTAFYLCASSIAPQGFDQPQHFGDGTRLSIL.